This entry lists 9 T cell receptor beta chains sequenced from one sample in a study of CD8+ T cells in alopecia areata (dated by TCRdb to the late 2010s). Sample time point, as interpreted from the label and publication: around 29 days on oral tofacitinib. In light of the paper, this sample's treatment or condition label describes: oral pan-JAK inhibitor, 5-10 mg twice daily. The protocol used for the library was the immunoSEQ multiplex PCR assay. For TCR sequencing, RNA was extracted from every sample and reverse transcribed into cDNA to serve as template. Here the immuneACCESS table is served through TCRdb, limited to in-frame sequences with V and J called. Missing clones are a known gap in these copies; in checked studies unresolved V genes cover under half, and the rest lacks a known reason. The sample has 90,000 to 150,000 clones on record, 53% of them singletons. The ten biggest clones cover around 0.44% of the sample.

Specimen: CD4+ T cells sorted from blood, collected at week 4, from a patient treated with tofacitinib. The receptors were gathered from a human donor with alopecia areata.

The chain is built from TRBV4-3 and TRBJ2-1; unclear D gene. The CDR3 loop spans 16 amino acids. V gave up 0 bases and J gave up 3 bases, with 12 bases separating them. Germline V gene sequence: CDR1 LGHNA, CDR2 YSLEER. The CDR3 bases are TGCGCCAGCAGCCAAGATAGTACAGTGCACTACAATGAGCAGTTCTTC. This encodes CASSQDSTVHYNEQFF.

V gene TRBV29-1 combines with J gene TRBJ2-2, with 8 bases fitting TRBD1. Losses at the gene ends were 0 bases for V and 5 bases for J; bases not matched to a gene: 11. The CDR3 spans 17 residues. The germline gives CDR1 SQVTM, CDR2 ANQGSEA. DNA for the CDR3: TGCAGCGTTGAAGATCGGCAGGGGGCAGCCTGGACCGGGGAGCTGTTTTTT. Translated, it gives CSVEDRQGAAWTGELFF.

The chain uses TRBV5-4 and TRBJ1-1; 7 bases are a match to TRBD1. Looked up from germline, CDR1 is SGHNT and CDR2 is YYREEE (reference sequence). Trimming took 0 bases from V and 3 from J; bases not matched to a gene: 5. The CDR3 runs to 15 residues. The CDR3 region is CASSLEAGGDTEAFF. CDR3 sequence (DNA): TGTGCCAGCAGCTTGGAGGCAGGGGGAGACACTGAAGCTTTCTTT.

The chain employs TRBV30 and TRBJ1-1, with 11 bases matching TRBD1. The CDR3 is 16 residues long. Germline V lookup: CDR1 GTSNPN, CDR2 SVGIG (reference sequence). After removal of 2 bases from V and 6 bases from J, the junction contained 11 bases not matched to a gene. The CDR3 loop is CAWSIFPGQGVAEAFF. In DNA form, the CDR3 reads TGTGCCTGGAGTATATTTCCGGGACAGGGGGTAGCTGAAGCTTTCTTT.

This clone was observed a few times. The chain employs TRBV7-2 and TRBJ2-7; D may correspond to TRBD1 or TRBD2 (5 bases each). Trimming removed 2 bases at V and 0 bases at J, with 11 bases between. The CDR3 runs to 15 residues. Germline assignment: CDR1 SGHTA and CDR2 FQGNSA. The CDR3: CASSLQGGGSYEQYF. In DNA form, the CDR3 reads TGTGCCAGCAGCTTACAGGGTGGAGGCTCCTACGAGCAGTACTTC.

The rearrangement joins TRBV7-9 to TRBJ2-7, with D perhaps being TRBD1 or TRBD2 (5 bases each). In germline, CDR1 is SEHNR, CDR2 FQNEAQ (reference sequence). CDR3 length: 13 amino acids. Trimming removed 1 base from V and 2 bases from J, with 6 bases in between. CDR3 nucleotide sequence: TGTGCCAGCAGCTTAGGGGGACCCTACGAGCAGTACTTC. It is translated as CASSLGGPYEQYF.

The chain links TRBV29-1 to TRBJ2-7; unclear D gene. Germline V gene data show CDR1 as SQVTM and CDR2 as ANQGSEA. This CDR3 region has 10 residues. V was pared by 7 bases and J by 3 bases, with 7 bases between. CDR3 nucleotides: TGCAGCGCGTCGGACTACGAGCAGTACTTC. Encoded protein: CSASDYEQYF.

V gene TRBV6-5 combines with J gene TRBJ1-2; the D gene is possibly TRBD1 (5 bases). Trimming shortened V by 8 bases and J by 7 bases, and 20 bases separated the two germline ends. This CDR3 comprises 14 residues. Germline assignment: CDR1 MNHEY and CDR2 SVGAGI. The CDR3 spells CASRAGTLVAGYTF. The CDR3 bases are TGTGCCAGCCGAGCGGGGACTTTAGTCGCTGGCTACACCTTC.

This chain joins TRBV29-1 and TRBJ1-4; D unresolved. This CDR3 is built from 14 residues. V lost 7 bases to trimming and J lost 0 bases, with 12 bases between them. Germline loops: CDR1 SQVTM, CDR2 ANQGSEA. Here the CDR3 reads CSATERTTNEKLFF. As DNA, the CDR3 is TGCAGCGCCACGGAACGGACAACTAATGAAAAACTGTTTTTT.